Shown below are 29 T cell receptor beta chains from a single sample sequenced in a study of T-cell memory formation after mild COVID-19. MiXCR, run by TCRdb on the 5' RACE reads, gives a single entry per CDR3 protein. The sample contains approximately 400,000 distinct CDR3 sequences, approximately 25% of which appear only once. Sequencing used PBMCs or a T cell subset sorted from them (not recorded which). Receptors originate from an adult woman who had mild COVID-19 (a few samples of this study predate the infection). Cell type and time point are not known.

This clonotype was counted only a few times. The chain uses TRBV18 and TRBJ1-1; 9 nucleotides match TRBD1. The J segment lost 4 bases and the V segment lost 5 bases, leaving 8 bases of the junction unmatched. This CDR3 comprises 15 residues. Germline loops: CDR1 KGHSH, CDR2 LQKENI. CDR3 region: CASSSQGAPSTEAFF. The CDR3 coding sequence is TGTGCCAGCTCATCACAGGGGGCCCCCAGCACTGAAGCTTTCTTT.

This chain uses TRBV4-3 with TRBJ2-1; the D gene is possibly TRBD1 (6 bases). V was clipped by 0 bases and J by 3 bases, with 9 bases between them. Germline CDR1 reads LGHNA; CDR2 reads YSLEER. The CDR3 runs 15 residues. CDR3 protein: CASSQDRGHYNEQFF. Here the CDR3 DNA reads TGCGCCAGCAGCCAAGACAGGGGCCACTACAATGAGCAGTTCTTC.

This chain links TRBV4-1 with TRBJ2-7; TRBD1 aligns across 8 bases. This CDR3 is 16 amino acids long. Germline V CDR1 and CDR2: MGHRA, YSYEKL. V was pared by 3 bases and J by 7 bases, with 14 bases of the junction left unmatched. CDR3 protein: CASSHPARDRPYEQYF. For the CDR3, the DNA is TGCGCCAGCAGCCACCCGGCCCGGGACAGGCCGTATGAGCAGTACTTC.

The chain carries TRBV6-5 and TRBJ2-5; D might be TRBD1 or TRBD2, each matching 5 bases. Per germline, CDR1 MNHEY and CDR2 SVGAGI. Trimming left V 0 bases short and J 5 bases short, with 16 bases between. The CDR3 runs 16 residues. The CDR3 DNA sequence: TGTGCCAGCAGTTACTCCAGTGGGGGTGCCTCCGAGACCCAGTACTTC. Residues: CASSYSSGGASETQYF.

The CDR3 bases are TGTGCCAGCTCACTCGGTTTAGGGCTCCTGGACGAGCAGTACTTC. Amino acids: CASSLGLGLLDEQYF. The chain uses TRBV18 and TRBJ2-7; unclear D gene. Germline CDR1 is KGHSH and CDR2 is LQKENI. This CDR3 region has 15 residues. V lost 4 bases to trimming and J lost 5 bases, with 18 bases between them.

This clonotype was seen only a few times. The chain joins TRBV2 to TRBJ1-5; TRBD1 matches 10 bases. After removal of 6 bases from V and 2 bases from J, the junction contained 16 bases not matched to a gene. This CDR3 contains 19 residues. The germline gives CDR1 SNHLY, CDR2 FYNNEI. The CDR3 region is CASSWTGGYPSFGNQPQHF. The CDR3, as DNA: TGTGCCAGCAGCTGGACAGGGGGATATCCTTCTTTTGGCAATCAGCCCCAGCATTTT.

A single count supports this clonotype. The genes are TRBV7-9 and TRBJ1-2, with a tentative D call TRBD1 (5 bases). Germline CDR1 reads SEHNR; CDR2 reads FQNEAQ (reference sequence). This CDR3 spans 13 amino acids. The ends were cut back, 3 bases at V and 7 bases at J, with 12 bases in the middle. CDR3 bases: TGTGCCAGCAGCTTGATTAGCAGGGCTGGCTACACCTTC. Its protein product is CASSLISRAGYTF.

This clonotype occurred a few times. The V call is TRBV5-1, the J call TRBJ2-2; weak D call: TRBD1 (5 bases). CDR1 SGHRS and CDR2 YFSETQ come from the germline V gene. V was cut by 4 bases and J by 3 bases, with 16 bases left in between. The CDR3 contains 16 residues. CDR3 nucleotide sequence: TGCGCCAGCAGCACCAAGGGGTCGGTGGACACCGGGGAGCTGTTTTTT. Protein sequence: CASSTKGSVDTGELFF.

This clonotype was detected a few times. The chain is built from TRBV4-1 and TRBJ1-6; 10 nucleotides align to TRBD1. The V segment lost 1 base and the J segment 10 bases; nucleotides outside the gene matches: 4. The CDR3 is made up of 15 amino acids. CDR1 and CDR2 from the germline V gene are MGHRA and YSYEKL. CDR3: CASSQAGTGVSPLHF. In nucleotides, the CDR3 is TGCGCCAGCAGCCAAGCCGGGACAGGGGTATCACCCCTCCACTTT.

This chain connects TRBV7-3 to TRBJ1-1; the match to TRBD1 covers 8 bases. Germline CDR1 SGHTA, CDR2 FQGTGA. The CDR3 is 14 residues long. V lost 5 bases and J lost 2; bases outside the gene matches: 4. CDR3 sequence: CASSDGTGNTEAFF. CDR3 DNA sequence: TGTGCCAGCAGCGATGGGACAGGTAACACTGAAGCTTTCTTT.

The chain carries TRBV6-2 or TRBV6-3 and TRBJ1-1, with 10 nucleotides matching TRBD1. This CDR3 is 14 amino acids long. J was trimmed by 5 bases and V by 6 bases; bases with no gene match: 6. Germline V gene data show CDR1 as MNHEY and CDR2 as SVGEGT. As DNA, the CDR3 is TGTGCCAGCAGCCACGGGACAGGGGTAACTGAAGCTTTCTTT. It is translated as CASSHGTGVTEAFF.

This clonotype was picked up many times. The J gene is TRBJ2-3, the V gene TRBV27; TRBD1 matches at 7 bases. This CDR3 is built from 14 residues. V gave up 2 bases and J gave up 5 bases; unmatched junction bases: 4. The germline V gene has CDR1 MNHEY and CDR2 SMNVEV (reference sequence). The CDR3 bases are TGTGCCAGCAGTTTAAATCAGGGGGAAGATACGCAGTATTTT. This translates into CASSLNQGEDTQYF.

This clonotype was seen repeatedly, ten times or more. This chain links TRBV7-6 with TRBJ1-2; 7 bases match TRBD1. There are 13 residues in the CDR3. V was clipped by 7 bases and J by 4 bases; unmatched bases: 6. Germline values: CDR1 SGHVS, CDR2 FNYEAQ. The CDR3 DNA is TGTGCCAGCAACAACAGGGGAGCCTATGGCTACACCTTC. Protein sequence: CASNNRGAYGYTF.

This clonotype was observed a few times. The chain is built from TRBV2 and TRBJ2-7; 7 bases align to TRBD1. This CDR3 is built from 14 residues. Germline V CDR1 and CDR2: SNHLY, FYNNEI. Trimming cost V 6 bases and J 0 bases; bases outside gene matches: 5. The chain's CDR3 is CASRRQGSSYEQYF. In DNA form, the CDR3 reads TGTGCCAGCAGGAGACAGGGAAGCTCCTACGAGCAGTACTTC.

The CDR3: CASMRQGEFGNTIYF. DNA of the CDR3: TGTGCCAGCATGCGACAGGGAGAATTTGGAAACACCATATATTTT. J is TRBJ1-3 and V is TRBV12-3 or TRBV12-4; TRBD1 agrees at 7 bases. This CDR3 is built from 15 residues. After removal of 7 bases from V and 3 bases from J, the junction contained 9 bases not matched to a gene.

V is TRBV7-9 and J is TRBJ2-7; D not resolved. Looked up from germline, CDR1 is SEHNR and CDR2 is FQNEAQ (reference sequence). Trimming removed 3 bases at V and 4 bases at J, with 10 bases between. This CDR3 spans 13 amino acids. The CDR3, as DNA: TGTGCCAGCAGCTTTCCAAGGAGATACGAGCAGTACTTC. Translating gives CASSFPRRYEQYF.

This clonotype was seen only a few times. DNA for the CDR3: TGCGCCAGCAGCTTGGCCTCCGAGAGGCAAGAGACCCAGTACTTC. This encodes CASSLASERQETQYF. The chain is built from TRBV5-1 and TRBJ2-5; D remains ambiguous. The V and J ends lost 0 bases and 2 bases respectively, with 11 bases between them. CDR1 is SGHRS, CDR2 YFSETQ, per germline. The CDR3 loop spans 15 amino acids.

CDR3 loop: CSVASLSEAFF. The CDR3 bases are TGCAGCGTTGCGAGTCTGTCTGAAGCTTTCTTT. The rearrangement uses TRBV29-1 and TRBJ1-1; D not resolved. Germline lookup yields CDR1 SQVTM and CDR2 ANQGSEA. CDR3 length equals 11 residues. V lost 4 bases, J lost 6 bases, and 9 bases lay in between.

This clonotype turned up a few times. This rearrangement joins TRBV7-9 to TRBJ2-5, with D perhaps matching TRBD1 or TRBD2 (6 bases each). With 5 bases removed from V and 6 bases from J, the gap between germline ends came to 16 bases. This CDR3 is built from 14 residues. Germline V gene data show CDR1 as SEHNR and CDR2 as FQNEAQ (reference sequence). In DNA form, the CDR3 reads TGTGCCAGCAGCCCCGGAGGGGGGCCACAGACCCAGTACTTC. It codes for CASSPGGGPQTQYF.

The gene calls are TRBV7-9 and TRBJ2-1, with TRBD2 matching 11 bases. J gave up 10 bases and V 0 bases, and 2 bases lay outside the gene matches. The CDR3 totals 14 residues. CDR1 SEHNR and CDR2 FQNEAQ come from the germline V gene (reference sequence). CDR3 sequence (DNA): TGTGCCAGCAGCTTAGCACTAGCGGGAGTAGAGCAGTTCTTC. Translation gives CASSLALAGVEQFF.

There are a few counts of this clonotype. The V and J genes are TRBV27 and TRBJ2-1; the match to TRBD2 covers 9 bases. The CDR3 has 15 residues. V lost 1 base and J lost 6; bases outside the gene matches: 4. From germline, CDR1 is MNHEY and CDR2 SMNVEV (reference sequence). The CDR3 here is CASSLFGLAPNEQFF. Written as DNA, the CDR3 is TGTGCCAGCAGTTTATTTGGACTAGCGCCCAATGAGCAGTTCTTC.

The genes are TRBV5-6 and TRBJ2-1; perhaps TRBD2 as D (5 bases). This CDR3 is built from 14 residues. CDR1 is SGHDT and CDR2 is YYEEEE in the germline V gene. Deletions cut 0 bases from V and 4 bases from J, with 8 bases between. CDR3 protein: CASSLGLKYNEQFF. CDR3 bases: TGTGCCAGCAGCTTGGGACTAAAATACAATGAGCAGTTCTTC.

This clonotype was detected only a few times. V usage is TRBV9 and J usage is TRBJ2-4, with D tentatively TRBD1 or TRBD2 (5 bases each). V gave up 0 bases and J gave up 6 bases, with 10 bases separating them. The CDR3 contains 14 residues. Germline lookup yields CDR1 SGDLS and CDR2 YYNGEE. This CDR3 reads CASSVGGVGNIQYF. The CDR3 nucleotides read TGTGCCAGCAGCGTAGGAGGGGTCGGAAACATTCAGTACTTC.

V usage is TRBV7-2 and J usage is TRBJ2-2; D possibly corresponds to TRBD2 (5 bases). Germline V lookup: CDR1 SGHTA, CDR2 FQGNSA. The CDR3 extends over 15 amino acids. The V gene lost 2 bases and the J gene lost 0 bases, with 7 bases spanning the gap. CDR3 region: CASSLIGANTGELFF. The CDR3 coding sequence is TGTGCCAGCAGCTTAATCGGGGCGAACACCGGGGAGCTGTTTTTT.

This clonotype was seen a handful of times. The chain couples TRBV7-2 to TRBJ1-5; no firm D call. Germline lookup yields CDR1 SGHTA and CDR2 FQGNSA. The CDR3 runs 12 residues. V was cut by 8 bases and J by 3 bases, with 8 bases left in between. The CDR3 DNA sequence: TGTGCCAGCGCGGGCTACAATCAGCCCCAGCATTTT. Protein sequence: CASAGYNQPQHF.

This chain joins TRBV5-1 and TRBJ1-2, with TRBD1 matching 9 bases. With 3 bases clipped from V and 9 bases from J, the junction kept 6 bases outside the gene matches. The germline CDR1 and CDR2 sequences are SGHRS and YFSETQ. The CDR3 sequence is 13 residues long. The DNA of the CDR3 is TGCGCCAGCAGCTGGGGACAGGGCCGGAGCTACACCTTC. This encodes CASSWGQGRSYTF.

This chain joins TRBV7-2 and TRBJ2-5; the D is unclear. Per the germline V gene, CDR1 is SGHTA and CDR2 is FQGNSA. Trimming pared 1 base from V and 7 bases from J, leaving 7 bases between. The CDR3 length is 12 residues. The DNA of the CDR3 is TGTGCCAGCAGCTTAGTAACTGTGACCCAGTACTTC. Protein sequence: CASSLVTVTQYF.

This chain connects TRBV7-3 to TRBJ1-6; tentative D call: TRBD1 (6 bases). From germline, CDR1 is SGHTA and CDR2 FQGTGA. This CDR3 spans 13 amino acids. Trimming removed 1 base at V and 11 bases at J, with 9 bases between. CDR3 in amino acids: CASSLRGRTPLHF. In nucleotides, the CDR3 is TGTGCCAGCAGCTTAAGGGGGCGAACACCCCTCCACTTT.

This chain uses TRBV20-1 with TRBJ2-7, with a weak D call TRBD2 (5 bases). Germline V lookup: CDR1 DFQATT, CDR2 SNEGSKA (reference sequence). The CDR3 contains 14 residues. Trimming left V 6 bases short and J 2 bases short, with 17 bases between. Here the CDR3 reads CSAEPGTTTYEQYF. Here the CDR3 DNA reads TGCAGTGCAGAACCGGGAACCACCACCTACGAGCAGTACTTC.